The sequence of this TCR beta chain was determined in a study of spatial heterogeneity in lung cancer. Study at large: Raw reads contained each unique TCR and UMI combination more than ten times on average. Study-wide findings and caveats: TCRs found ubiquitously expanded in tumor appeared in blood more at resection than at follow-up.

Details on this clonotype: What it recognizes is unknown.

One entry per CDR3 protein, called by TCRdb with MiXCR from the 5' RACE reads. The table records 60,000 to 90,000 distinct CDR3 sequences, about 14% of them present only once. Documented time point: sample taken at primary tumor resection. Without sorting, whole RNA was sequenced from tumor, nontumor lung or frozen PBMC. The cohort: around 77 early-stage, untreated non-small cell lung cancer patients. CDR3 length: 14 residues. V was pared by 3 bases and J by 4 bases, with 9 bases between. Germline V lookup: CDR1 SGHTA, CDR2 FQGNSA. The receptor comes from a male donor with early-stage non-small cell lung cancer. The sample here was PBMCs, taken at surgery. The V and J genes are TRBV7-2 and TRBJ2-2, with unresolved D. Here the CDR3 reads CASSFLKGTGELFF. The DNA of the CDR3 is TGTGCCAGCAGCTTCTTGAAGGGCACCGGGGAGCTGTTTTTT.